Listed below are T cell receptor beta chains from one sample, sequenced in a study of T cells after yellow fever vaccination. TCRdb re-called the 5' RACE reads with MiXCR, one entry per CDR3 protein. The data contain 250,000 to 400,000 distinct CDR3 sequences, approximately 4% of them singletons. The source was PBMCs, collected 5 days after the yellow fever booster vaccination. These receptors were obtained from a man between 18 and 35 years old who received the YFV17D yellow fever vaccine. Both conserved end residues are part of each CDR3. The order of the fields is D gene, J gene, clone size, V gene, CDR3 length, CDR3 protein, CDR3 DNA. D genes are given only for firm matches. Expanded clones are given a class, and other clones once, few, many or no size at all.

>NA|TRBJ1-1|NA|TRBV5-1|15
CASSSRGLVNTEAFF
TGCGCCAGCAGCTCGCGTGGGTTGGTGAACACTGAAGCTTTCTTT
>TRBD1|TRBJ2-1|many|TRBV7-2|17
CASSSPTGGLSYNEQFF
TGTGCCAGCAGCTCCCCAACAGGGGGCTTGTCCTACAATGAGCAGTTCTTC
>NA|TRBJ2-7|NA|TRBV5-1|15
CASSLGSGLTYEQYF
TGCGCCAGCAGCTTGGGGTCAGGGCTGACCTACGAGCAGTACTTC
>NA|TRBJ2-3|many|TRBV10-3|15
CAISETGALTDTQYF
TGTGCCATCAGTGAGACGGGGGCCCTCACAGATACGCAGTATTTT
>TRBD1|TRBJ2-3|few|TRBV4-1|17
CASSQPGGTGTVDTQYF
TGCGCCAGCAGCCAACCCGGGGGGACAGGGACCGTAGATACGCAGTATTTT
>TRBD1|TRBJ2-5|few|TRBV5-1|14
CASSPGQAEETQYF
TGCGCCAGCAGCCCCGGACAGGCAGAAGAGACCCAGTACTTC
>TRBD2|TRBJ2-3|NA|TRBV12-3/TRBV12-4|15
CASSLFSGGQNTQYF
TGTGCCAGCAGTTTATTTAGCGGGGGGCAGAATACGCAGTATTTT
>NA|TRBJ1-2|few|TRBV7-8|15
CASSLRSGSNYGYTF
TGTGCCAGCAGCTTACGCTCCGGAAGTAACTATGGCTACACCTTC
>NA|TRBJ1-1|NA|TRBV28|15
CASSSPGRDNSEAFF
TGTGCCAGCAGTTCCCCCGGGAGGGATAACAGTGAAGCTTTCTTT
>TRBD2|TRBJ2-1|NA|TRBV20-1|15
CSARDYRGESSEQFF
TGCAGTGCTAGAGATTACCGGGGGGAATCGAGTGAGCAGTTCTTC
>NA|TRBJ2-3|NA|TRBV4-1|15
CASSHLSSGTDTQYF
TGCGCCAGCAGCCATTTGTCATCGGGCACAGATACGCAGTATTTT
>NA|TRBJ2-2|few|TRBV7-2|15
CASSPRRENTGELFF
TGTGCCAGCAGCCCCCGGCGGGAGAACACCGGGGAGCTGTTTTTT
>NA|TRBJ1-1|few|TRBV6-2/TRBV6-3|12
CASETQNTEAFF
TGTGCCAGTGAGACCCAGAACACTGAAGCTTTCTTT
>TRBD1|TRBJ1-1|NA|TRBV20-1|14
CSASTGTGDQEAFF
TGCAGTGCGAGCACCGGGACAGGGGATCAAGAGGCTTTCTTT
>TRBD1|TRBJ1-1|few|TRBV10-3|14
CAISEGQGGTEAFF
TGTGCCATCAGTGAGGGACAGGGGGGGACTGAAGCTTTCTTT
>NA|TRBJ1-1|few|TRBV7-9|15
CASSPNPPANTEAFF
TGTGCCAGCAGCCCGAATCCTCCGGCGAACACTGAAGCTTTCTTT
>NA|TRBJ2-4|few|TRBV5-1|16
CASSQGGKLAKNIQYF
TGCGCCAGCAGCCAGGGGGGGAAACTAGCCAAAAACATTCAGTACTTC
>NA|TRBJ2-3|few|TRBV6-1|14
CASRRTEFTDTQYF
TGTGCCAGCAGGAGGACAGAGTTCACAGATACGCAGTATTTT
>TRBD2|TRBJ2-2|few|TRBV24-1|20
CATSDLNGRGLAANTGELFF
TGTGCCACCAGTGATTTGAACGGGAGGGGACTAGCGGCGAACACCGGGGAGCTGTTTTTT
>NA|TRBJ2-1|many|TRBV5-4|16
CASSKGAGGAFNEQFF
TGTGCCAGCAGCAAGGGGGCCGGGGGGGCCTTCAATGAGCAGTTCTTC
>NA|TRBJ2-7|many|TRBV23-1|14
CASSPQGPGYEQYF
TGCGCCAGCAGTCCTCAGGGGCCAGGGTACGAGCAGTACTTC
>TRBD1|TRBJ2-2|few|TRBV7-9|14
CASSLGDSTGELFF
TGTGCCAGCAGCTTAGGGGACAGCACCGGGGAGCTGTTTTTT
>NA|TRBJ1-2|NA|TRBV9|15
CASSVGWRDDYGYTF
TGTGCCAGCAGCGTAGGGTGGAGGGATGACTATGGCTACACCTTC
>TRBD2|TRBJ2-7|few|TRBV20-1|13
CSAITGGPYEQYF
TGCAGTGCTATTACGGGGGGGCCCTACGAGCAGTACTTC
>NA|TRBJ1-2|many|TRBV4-1|14
CASSPPRGGYGYTF
TGCGCCAGCAGCCCCCCCCGGGGAGGCTATGGCTACACCTTC
>TRBD1|TRBJ2-3|many|TRBV11-2|14
CASSHGTGGYTQYF
TGTGCCAGCAGCCATGGGACAGGGGGCTATACGCAGTATTTT
>TRBD2|TRBJ2-3|few|TRBV12-3/TRBV12-4|15
CASSPSGGITDTQYF
TGTGCCAGCAGCCCTAGCGGGGGGATCACAGATACGCAGTATTTT
>NA|TRBJ2-6|few|TRBV7-2|16
CASSPLVGSGANVLTF
TGTGCCAGCAGCCCACTAGTTGGTTCTGGGGCCAACGTCCTGACTTTC
>NA|TRBJ2-1|many|TRBV2|11
CASSGYNEQFF
TGTGCCAGCAGTGGCTACAATGAGCAGTTCTTC
>NA|TRBJ1-2|many|TRBV20-1|13
CSARVTLGYGYTF
TGCAGTGCTAGAGTCACCCTCGGGTACGGCTACACCTTC
>NA|TRBJ1-1|many|TRBV11-2|14
CASSLARSGTEAFF
TGTGCCAGCAGCTTAGCACGGTCCGGCACTGAAGCTTTCTTT
>TRBD1|TRBJ1-6|NA|TRBV20-1|16
CSARDRLKDRVKALHF
TGCAGTGCTAGAGATAGACTGAAGGACAGGGTGAAGGCCCTCCACTTT
>TRBD1|TRBJ1-5|many|TRBV6-6|14
CASSPHRGHQPQHF
TGTGCCAGCAGTCCCCACAGGGGTCATCAGCCCCAGCATTTT
>NA|TRBJ1-1|NA|TRBV4-1|15
CASSQFRGSDTEAFF
TGCGCCAGCAGCCAATTCCGGGGAAGCGACACTGAAGCTTTCTTT
>TRBD2|TRBJ2-5|NA|TRBV7-2|15
CASSWTSGEGETQYF
TGTGCCAGCAGCTGGACTAGCGGGGAGGGGGAGACCCAGTACTTC
>NA|TRBJ2-7|many|TRBV7-6|14
CASSTTTGSYEQYF
TGTGCCAGCAGCACCACGACAGGCTCCTACGAGCAGTACTTC
>NA|TRBJ2-2|NA|TRBV3-1|13
CASSLNSGGELFF
TGTGCCAGCAGCTTAAACAGCGGGGGGGAGCTGTTTTTT
>NA|TRBJ2-4|NA|TRBV7-2|13
CASVSLAKNIQYF
TGTGCCAGCGTATCCCTAGCCAAAAACATTCAGTACTTC
>NA|TRBJ2-1|NA|TRBV27|13
CASSVGGWNEQFF
TGTGCCAGCAGCGTGGGGGGCTGGAATGAGCAGTTCTTC
>NA|TRBJ1-5|few|TRBV20-1|12
CSARLAFQPQHF
TGCAGTGCTAGATTGGCTTTCCAGCCCCAGCATTTT
>NA|TRBJ1-2|few|TRBV20-1|14
CSAGAGLENYGYTF
TGCAGTGCAGGGGCAGGGCTAGAAAACTATGGCTACACCTTC
>TRBD1|TRBJ1-2|few|TRBV6-5|15
CASSYRGQGAYGYTF
TGTGCCAGCAGTTACCGTGGACAGGGGGCCTATGGCTACACCTTC
>NA|TRBJ2-2|few|TRBV25-1|16
CASSEYGWTNTGELFF
TGTGCCAGCAGTGAATACGGTTGGACGAACACCGGGGAGCTGTTTTTT
>NA|TRBJ2-3|many|TRBV7-9|13
CASSLALPDTQYF
TGTGCCAGCAGCTTAGCTCTACCGGATACGCAGTATTTT
>NA|TRBJ2-5|few|TRBV4-3|15
CASSLGWRAQETQYF
TGCGCCAGCAGCTTAGGGTGGAGGGCGCAAGAGACCCAGTACTTC
>NA|TRBJ2-5|few|TRBV12-3/TRBV12-4|14
CASGLGARQETQYF
TGTGCCAGCGGCTTAGGAGCCCGCCAAGAGACCCAGTACTTC
>NA|TRBJ2-6|NA|TRBV5-1|18
CASSLEAVPFSGANVLTF
TGCGCCAGCAGCTTGGAAGCAGTACCATTCTCTGGGGCCAACGTCCTGACTTTC
>NA|TRBJ1-1|few|TRBV12-3/TRBV12-4|13
CASSLGLLTEAFF
TGTGCCAGCAGTTTGGGTCTTTTAACTGAAGCTTTCTTT
>TRBD2|TRBJ2-1|many|TRBV7-2|16
CASIRRVGLRLGEQFF
TGTGCCAGCATCCGGAGGGTGGGACTACGGCTCGGGGAGCAGTTCTTC
>TRBD2|TRBJ2-7|few|TRBV20-1|15
CSAPELGLDNYEQYF
TGCAGTGCTCCAGAGTTAGGACTAGACAACTACGAGCAGTACTTC
>TRBD1|TRBJ1-6|few|TRBV7-2|12
CASSGQVPPLHF
TGTGCCAGCAGCGGACAGGTACCACCCCTCCACTTT
>NA|TRBJ2-5|NA|TRBV5-4|17
CASSLGLTRLWQETQYF
TGTGCCAGCAGCTTAGGCCTGACACGTCTCTGGCAAGAGACCCAGTACTTC
>NA|TRBJ2-2|NA|TRBV19|11
CASSIPGELFF
TGTGCCAGTAGTATTCCCGGGGAGCTGTTTTTT
>NA|TRBJ2-7|few|TRBV6-5|16
CASSRYSTGPGDEQYF
TGTGCCAGCAGTCGATACTCCACTGGTCCCGGCGACGAGCAGTACTTC
>TRBD2|TRBJ2-1|NA|TRBV6-6|13
CASGLAGGNEQFF
TGTGCCAGCGGGCTAGCGGGGGGGAATGAGCAGTTCTTC
>NA|TRBJ2-4|few|TRBV20-1|13
CSARDASKNIQYF
TGCAGTGCTAGAGATGCTAGCAAAAACATTCAGTACTTC